This TCR beta chain was documented in a study of early stage breast cancer tumors. Whole-study context: ER+/PR+/HER2- status applied to about 70% of the 16 invasive breast tumors.

As for this clone: Its antigen remains unidentified.

Each sample had two DNA replicates, roughly 0.5 ug blood or roughly 1.4 ug tissue. This table comes from immunoSEQ multiplex PCR, and its TCRdb copy is limited to in-frame clones, with some not included. This sample has roughly 60,000 clones, with over 60% found just once. Study-wide results and caveats: Comparing each tissue with blood distinguished tumor from normal in most of the 16 patients. Enriched TCRB sequences shared across patients were mostly commonly generated sequences.

The sample was blood. The TCR was taken from a young adult with breast cancer.

The CDR3 reads CASSYGADTGNTIYF. CDR3 bases: TGTGCCAGCAGTTACGGGGCAGATACTGGAAACACCATATATTTT. The chain carries TRBV6-6 and TRBJ1-3; D perhaps matches TRBD1 (5 bases). Germline CDR1 and CDR2: MNHNY and SVGAGI (reference sequence). The CDR3 is 15 amino acids. The V end lost 2 bases, the J end lost 2 bases, and 10 bases lay between the germline ends.